The rows below give T cell receptor beta chains drawn from one sample of a study of cytomegalovirus exposure and HLA in healthy donors. Libraries were prepared by immunoSEQ multiplex PCR; TCRdb keeps only in-frame clonotypes and omits some of them. The table includes about 130,000 clones, 80% detected once. The sample comprised PBMCs. These receptors came from a middle-aged woman in good health and CMV-seronegative. The CDR3 runs from the conserved cysteine through the conserved F or W. The D gene is left open where the match is weak. Where a row states a size, it is once, few, many or the class of an expanded clone; other rows omit it.

TRBJ2-7,TRBD1,NA,TRBV11-2,TGTGCCAGCAGCCTGACAGGGTTTAATGGCGAGCAGTACTTC,CASSLTGFNGEQYF
TRBJ1-1,NA,NA,TRBV4-3,TGCGCCAGCAGCCAAGATCTTTGGACAGCTCACACTGAAGCTTTCTTT,CASSQDLWTAHTEAFF
TRBJ1-1,NA,few,TRBV18,TGTGCCAGCTCTGACAGCTTCCACACTGAAGCTTTCTTT,CASSDSFHTEAFF
TRBJ2-3,NA,once,TRBV5-1,TGCGCCAGCAGCCAGGCCGTAGACACAGATACGCAGTATTTT,CASSQAVDTDTQYF
TRBJ1-1,NA,few,TRBV6-1,TGTGCCAGCAGTGTGGACCCTCGGGGCACTGAAGCTTTCTTT,CASSVDPRGTEAFF
TRBJ2-7,TRBD1,NA,TRBV5-4,TGTGCCAGCCGACAGGGGACCTCCTACGAGCAGTACTTC,CASRQGTSYEQYF
TRBJ2-3,NA,few,TRBV7-6,TGTGCCAGCAGCTTATCTCTGAGGGATACGCAGTATTTT,CASSLSLRDTQYF
TRBJ2-7,TRBD2,once,TRBV7-2,TGTGCCAGCAGCCTCCAAGGCGGGAGGGCCGTGGGTGAGCAGTACTTC,CASSLQGGRAVGEQYF
TRBJ2-7,TRBD1,NA,TRBV4-1,TGCGCCAGCAGCCCAGATTGGTGGGAAGGGACAGGGCTTGTGGGGGAGCAGTACTTC,CASSPDWWEGTGLVGEQYF
TRBJ2-2,NA,NA,TRBV2,TGTGCCAGCAGCCTTGACAGGAACACCGGGGAGCTGTTTTTT,CASSLDRNTGELFF
TRBJ1-5,TRBD1,once,TRBV6-1,TGTGCCAGCAGTATACAGGGGTTTAGCAATCAGCCCCAGCATTTT,CASSIQGFSNQPQHF
TRBJ2-5,TRBD2,NA,TRBV19,TGTGCCAGTAGTATCCCTCCTAGCGGGGGCCTCCAAGAGACCCAGTACTTC,CASSIPPSGGLQETQYF
TRBJ2-2,TRBD2,NA,TRBV29-1,TGCAGCGTTGAGGGGGGAGGGTGGGGCACCGGGGAGCTGTTTTTT,CSVEGGGWGTGELFF
TRBJ1-6,TRBD1,NA,TRBV6-5,TGTGCCAGCAGTTACCGGAGGACAGGGCGCAATTCACCCCTCCACTTT,CASSYRRTGRNSPLHF
TRBJ2-7,NA,once,TRBV4-2,TGTGCCAGCAGCCCGGGGGGCCCCGGAGAGCAGTACTTC,CASSPGGPGEQYF